Below, 5 T cell receptor beta chains from the same sample are listed, as sequenced in a study of blood T cell repertoires in COVID-19. Sequencing used immunoSEQ multiplex PCR; TCRdb keeps in-frame clones, though not all of them. The sample records some 150,000 clones, approximately 80% being singletons. Specimen: peripheral blood. The source of these receptors is a woman older than 75 in a cohort sampled during active or convalescent COVID-19.

This chain uses TRBV5-4 with TRBJ1-5, with 8 bases fitting TRBD1. The CDR3 covers 18 residues. CDR1 is SGHNT, CDR2 YYREEE, per germline (reference sequence). Unmatched junction bases numbered 13, after V lost 3 bases and J lost 2 bases. For the CDR3, the DNA is TGTGCCAGCAGCTGCACATTACAGGGGGGCCCTGGCAATCAGCCCCAGCATTTT. It yields the protein CASSCTLQGGPGNQPQHF.

This rearrangement joins TRBV5-6 to TRBJ1-1, with D possibly TRBD1 on 6 matching bases. There are 14 residues in the CDR3. Trimming took 2 bases from V and 7 from J, leaving 15 bases between them. CDR1 is SGHDT and CDR2 is YYEEEE in the germline V gene. CDR3 region: CASSFVATRGEAFF. The CDR3 DNA follows: TGTGCCAGCAGCTTCGTTGCCACCAGGGGTGAAGCTTTCTTT.

This chain links TRBV5-1 with TRBJ2-5; a weak D match, TRBD2 (5 bases). The CDR3 is 14 amino acids. V dropped 6 bases and J dropped 2 bases, with 14 bases sitting between them. Germline V CDR1 and CDR2: SGHRS, YFSETQ. The CDR3 region has the DNA TGCGCCAGCAACAATGGACGGAGGCAAGAGACCCAGTACTTC. Translating gives CASNNGRRQETQYF.

This chain connects TRBV4-1 to TRBJ1-6; 7 bases are a match to TRBD1. Germline CDR1 and CDR2: MGHRA and YSYEKL. J gave up 7 bases and V 5 bases, and 8 bases lay outside the gene matches. The CDR3 totals 15 residues. In nucleotides, the CDR3 is TGCGCCAGCAGCACAACAGACAGGGAGAATTCACCCCTCCACTTT. Its translation is CASSTTDRENSPLHF.

The rearrangement links TRBV18 to TRBJ2-7; 12 bases are shared with TRBD2. Germline V gives CDR1 KGHSH, CDR2 LQKENI. This CDR3 is 17 amino acids long. J lost 0 bases, V lost 3 bases, and 6 bases had no gene match. As DNA, the CDR3 is TGTGCCAGCTCACCGGGCCCACTAGCGGGGGGCTCCTACGAGCAGTACGTC. Encoded protein: CASSPGPLAGGSYEQYV.